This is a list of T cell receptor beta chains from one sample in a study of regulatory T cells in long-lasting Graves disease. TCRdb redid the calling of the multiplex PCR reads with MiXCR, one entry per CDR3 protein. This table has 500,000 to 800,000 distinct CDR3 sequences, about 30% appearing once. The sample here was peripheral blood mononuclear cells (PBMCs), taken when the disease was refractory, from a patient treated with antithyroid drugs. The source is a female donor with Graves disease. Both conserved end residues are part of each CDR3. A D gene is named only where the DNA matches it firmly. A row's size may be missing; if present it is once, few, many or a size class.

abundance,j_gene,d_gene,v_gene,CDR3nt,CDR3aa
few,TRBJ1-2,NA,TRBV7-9,TGTGCCAGCAGCTCCCCAGAAGGGGTCTGGGTCTATGGCTACACCTTC,CASSSPEGVWVYGYTF
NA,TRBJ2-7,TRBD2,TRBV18,TGTGCCAGCTCACGCGTGCGGGAGGACGAGCAGTACTTC,CASSRVREDEQYF
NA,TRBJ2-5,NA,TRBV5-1,TGCGCCAGCAGTTATGACATACAAGAGACCCAGTACTTC,CASSYDIQETQYF
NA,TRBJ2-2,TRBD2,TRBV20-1,TGCAGTGCTAGAGTTACTAGCGGGATGAACACCGGGGAGCTGTTTTTT,CSARVTSGMNTGELFF
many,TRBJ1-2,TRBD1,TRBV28,TGTGCCATAATACAGGGGCAGAGGGGCTACACCTTC,CAIIQGQRGYTF
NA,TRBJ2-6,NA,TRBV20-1,TGCAGTGCTGAACGGCCTGGGGCCAACGTCCTGACTTTC,CSAERPGANVLTF
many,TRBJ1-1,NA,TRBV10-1,TGCGCCAGCAGTGAGTCAGGGAAGAACACTGAAGCTTTCTTT,CASSESGKNTEAFF
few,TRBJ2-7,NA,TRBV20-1,TGCAGTGCTAACGTGGGCTACGAGCAGTACTTC,CSANVGYEQYF
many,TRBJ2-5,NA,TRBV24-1,TGTGCCACCAGTGACGGGGAGACCCAGTACTTC,CATSDGETQYF
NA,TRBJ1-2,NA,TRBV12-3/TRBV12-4,TGTGCCAGCAGCCGCTCAAAAACAGGGAGTCCTAACTATGGCTACACCTTC,CASSRSKTGSPNYGYTF
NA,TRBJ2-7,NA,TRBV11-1,TGTGCCAGCAGTCCCAACCCGACGGTCTCCTACGAGCAGTACTTC,CASSPNPTVSYEQYF
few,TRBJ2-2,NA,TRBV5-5,TGTGCCAGCAGCTTGGTATGGATCGGCACCGGGGAGCTGTTTTTT,CASSLVWIGTGELFF
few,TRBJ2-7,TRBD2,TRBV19,TGTGCCAGTAGTACCGAACGGACTAGCTCATCCTACGAGCAGTACTTC,CASSTERTSSSYEQYF
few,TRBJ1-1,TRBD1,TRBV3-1,TGTGCCAGCAGCCAACCGGGACAGGGGAACACTGAAGCTTTCTTT,CASSQPGQGNTEAFF
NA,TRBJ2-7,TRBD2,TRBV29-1,TGCAGCGTTCGAGGGGGTAGGGGACTAGCGGAGTACGAGCAGTACTTC,CSVRGGRGLAEYEQYF
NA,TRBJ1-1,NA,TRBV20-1,TGCAGTGCTCAGGACAGCATGAACACTGAAGCTTTCTTT,CSAQDSMNTEAFF
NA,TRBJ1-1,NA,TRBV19,TGTGCCAGTAGTTTTGACATAGACACTGAAGCTTTCTTT,CASSFDIDTEAFF
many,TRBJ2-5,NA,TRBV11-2,TGTGCCAGCAGCTTAGATCAGGGGAGCGAGACCCAGTACTTC,CASSLDQGSETQYF
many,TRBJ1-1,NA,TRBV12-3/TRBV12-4,TGTGCCAGCAGTTTGTTGGGGGGCCCTGAAGCTTTCTTT,CASSLLGGPEAFF
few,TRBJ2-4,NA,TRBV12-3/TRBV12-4,TGTGCCAGCAGTGTACAAAACATTCAGTACTTC,CASSVQNIQYF
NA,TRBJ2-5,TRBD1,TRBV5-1,TGCGCCAGCAGTCCCGACAGGGGGCCTCGAGAGACCCAGTACTTC,CASSPDRGPRETQYF
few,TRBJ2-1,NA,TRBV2,TGTGCCAGCAGTGGGGGGACCTACAATGAGCAGTTCTTC,CASSGGTYNEQFF
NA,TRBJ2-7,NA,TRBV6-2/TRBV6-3,TGTGCCACGCGGGACCCGACCTACGAGCAGTACTTC,CATRDPTYEQYF
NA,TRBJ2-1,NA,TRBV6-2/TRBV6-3,TGTGCCAGCTCCGGAAGAGTCTTAAATGAGCAGTTCTTC,CASSGRVLNEQFF
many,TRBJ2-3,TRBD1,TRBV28,TGTGCCAGCAGTTCCGGACAGGAAACAGATACGCAGTATTTT,CASSSGQETDTQYF
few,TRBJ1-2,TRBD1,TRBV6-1,TGTGCCAGCAGCCCCAACCCGACAGGGTGGGGCTACACCTTC,CASSPNPTGWGYTF
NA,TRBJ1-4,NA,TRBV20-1,TGCAGTGTTGCGGCACCAACTAATGAAAAACTGTTTTTT,CSVAAPTNEKLFF
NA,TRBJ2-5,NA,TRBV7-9,TGTGCCAGCAGCCAATATGACACGTACCAAGAGACCCAGTACTTC,CASSQYDTYQETQYF
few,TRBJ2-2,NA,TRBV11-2,TGTGCCAGCAGCTCTACTAGAACGAACACCGGGGAGCTGTTTTTT,CASSSTRTNTGELFF
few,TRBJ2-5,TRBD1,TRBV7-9,TGTGCCAGCAGCCTACAGACAGGGGGCTTACAAGAGACTCAGTACTTC,CASSLQTGGLQETQYF
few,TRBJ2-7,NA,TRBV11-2,TGTGCCGGCAGCAACAACCAGGGGCAGTACTTC,CAGSNNQGQYF
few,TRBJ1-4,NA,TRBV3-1,TGTGCCAGCAGCCAAGATTTGGCTCCTAATGAAAAACTGTTTTTT,CASSQDLAPNEKLFF
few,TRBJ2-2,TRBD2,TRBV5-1,TGCGCCAGCAGCCGATACAAAAGCGGGAGAGGTGCCGGGGAGCTGTTTTTT,CASSRYKSGRGAGELFF